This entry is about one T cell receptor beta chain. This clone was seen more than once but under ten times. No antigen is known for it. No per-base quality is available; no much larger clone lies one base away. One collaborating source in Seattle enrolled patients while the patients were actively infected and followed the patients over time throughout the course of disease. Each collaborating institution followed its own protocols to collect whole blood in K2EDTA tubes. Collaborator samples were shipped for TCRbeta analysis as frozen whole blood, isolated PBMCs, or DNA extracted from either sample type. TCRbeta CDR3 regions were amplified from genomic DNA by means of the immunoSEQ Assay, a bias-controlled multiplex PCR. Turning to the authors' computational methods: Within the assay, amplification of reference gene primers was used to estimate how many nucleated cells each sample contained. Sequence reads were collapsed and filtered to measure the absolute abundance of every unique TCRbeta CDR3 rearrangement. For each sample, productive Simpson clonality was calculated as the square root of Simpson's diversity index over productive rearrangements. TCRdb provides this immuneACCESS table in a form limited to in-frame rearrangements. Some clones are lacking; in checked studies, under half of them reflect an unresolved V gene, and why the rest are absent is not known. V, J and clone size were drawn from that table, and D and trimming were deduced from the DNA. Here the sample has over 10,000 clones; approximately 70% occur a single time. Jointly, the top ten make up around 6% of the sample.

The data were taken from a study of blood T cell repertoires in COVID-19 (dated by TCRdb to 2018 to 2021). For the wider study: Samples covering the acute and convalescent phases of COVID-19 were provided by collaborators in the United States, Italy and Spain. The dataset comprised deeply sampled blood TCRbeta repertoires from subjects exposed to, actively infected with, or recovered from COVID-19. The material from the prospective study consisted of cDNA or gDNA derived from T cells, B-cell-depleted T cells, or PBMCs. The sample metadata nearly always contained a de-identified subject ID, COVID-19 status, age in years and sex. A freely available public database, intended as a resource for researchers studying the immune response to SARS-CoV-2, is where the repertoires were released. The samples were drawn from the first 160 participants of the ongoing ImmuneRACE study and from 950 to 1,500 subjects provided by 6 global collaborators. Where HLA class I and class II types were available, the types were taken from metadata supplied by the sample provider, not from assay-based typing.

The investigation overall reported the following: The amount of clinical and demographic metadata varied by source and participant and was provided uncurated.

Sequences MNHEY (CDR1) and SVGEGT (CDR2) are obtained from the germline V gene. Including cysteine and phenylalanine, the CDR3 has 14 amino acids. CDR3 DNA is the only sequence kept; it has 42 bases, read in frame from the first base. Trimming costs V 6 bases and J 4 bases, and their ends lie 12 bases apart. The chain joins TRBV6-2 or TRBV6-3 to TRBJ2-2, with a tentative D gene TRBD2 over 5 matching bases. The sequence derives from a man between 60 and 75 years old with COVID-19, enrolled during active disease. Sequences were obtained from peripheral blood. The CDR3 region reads CASSQSTSTGELFF. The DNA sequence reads TGTGCCAGCAGCCAAAGCACTAGCACCGGGGAGCTGTTTTTT.